This T cell receptor beta chain appears in the sequencing data of a study of blood T cell repertoires in COVID-19. Repertoires were generated with immunoSEQ multiplex PCR, while TCRdb's copy carries only in-frame clones and drops some. Of 300,000 or so clones in the sample, 86% were seen once. This clone was detected a few times. The germline CDR1 and CDR2 sequences are MNHEY and SMNVEV (reference sequence). CDR3 size: 15 residues. V trimming: 4 bases; J trimming: 6 bases; junction bases outside the gene matches: 8. This TCR was sampled from a woman in her 50s with acute or convalescent COVID-19. Source material: peripheral blood. The chain combines TRBV27 with TRBJ1-5, with 8 bases matching TRBD1. CDR3 loop: CASSSLQGGGQPQHF. The CDR3 DNA reads TGTGCCAGCAGTTCCCTACAGGGGGGCGGTCAGCCCCAGCATTTT.